This record concerns one T cell receptor beta chain sequence. Its specificity is unknown. This CDR3 region has 14 residues. The germline V gene encodes CDR1 LGHNA and CDR2 YNFKEQ. V was cut by 4 bases and J by 4 bases, with 10 bases left in between. Incorporated into the TCR beta cDNA libraries were unique molecular identifiers, which served to reduce PCR and sequencing biases. The source material, roughly 0.85 to 10 million T cells, gave rise to roughly 0.5 million cDNA molecules. MiXCR was run by TCRdb on the PCR reads, yielding one entry per CDR3 protein. The data show approximately 660,000 distinct CDR3 sequences, with approximately 59% seen just once and approximately 10% held by the top ten. The data were taken from a study of post-analysis software for immune sequencing data. General observations from the study: When patients were compared with controls, about five TRBV segments were more frequent, TRBV5-6, TRBV5-1 and TRBV20-1 among them.

Sequenced input: blood. This TCR was sampled from a girl between 2 and 10 years old with multiple sclerosis. This sequence joins TRBV4-2 and TRBJ2-2; D may be TRBD1 (6 bases). CDR3 protein: CASSPPTGTGELFF. The CDR3 DNA sequence: TGTGCCAGCAGCCCACCGACAGGCACCGGGGAGCTGTTTTTT.